This T cell receptor beta chain appears in the sequencing data of a study of blood T cells in healthy people across ages. Regarding the study as a whole: A strong correlation was seen between TCR beta diversity and naive T cell percentage.

In its sample, this clonotype was seen many times. The antigen remains undetermined. A J-beta primer mix and a sample-barcoded 5' primer were used in a second PCR of about 6 to 12 cycles. All cDNA molecules were each tagged by a template-switch adaptor with 12 random nucleotides. Each CDR3 protein gets one entry after TCRdb re-called the 5' RACE reads with MiXCR. The table has roughly 800,000 distinct CDR3 sequences, roughly 64% seen once; the top ten hold about 20%. The authors extracted at least 6 micrograms of total RNA per sample. The V segment lost 5 bases and the J segment 0 bases; nucleotides outside the gene matches: 7. The germline CDR1 and CDR2 sequences are DFQATT and SNEGSKA (reference sequence). This CDR3 contains 14 residues.

The chain couples TRBV20-1 to TRBJ2-7, with TRBD1 matching 7 bases. The sequence derives from a man under 40 in good health. The sample taken for sequencing was blood. The CDR3 bases are TGCAGTGCTCCGACAGGGCTTAGCTCCTACGAGCAGTACTTC. Protein: CSAPTGLSSYEQYF.